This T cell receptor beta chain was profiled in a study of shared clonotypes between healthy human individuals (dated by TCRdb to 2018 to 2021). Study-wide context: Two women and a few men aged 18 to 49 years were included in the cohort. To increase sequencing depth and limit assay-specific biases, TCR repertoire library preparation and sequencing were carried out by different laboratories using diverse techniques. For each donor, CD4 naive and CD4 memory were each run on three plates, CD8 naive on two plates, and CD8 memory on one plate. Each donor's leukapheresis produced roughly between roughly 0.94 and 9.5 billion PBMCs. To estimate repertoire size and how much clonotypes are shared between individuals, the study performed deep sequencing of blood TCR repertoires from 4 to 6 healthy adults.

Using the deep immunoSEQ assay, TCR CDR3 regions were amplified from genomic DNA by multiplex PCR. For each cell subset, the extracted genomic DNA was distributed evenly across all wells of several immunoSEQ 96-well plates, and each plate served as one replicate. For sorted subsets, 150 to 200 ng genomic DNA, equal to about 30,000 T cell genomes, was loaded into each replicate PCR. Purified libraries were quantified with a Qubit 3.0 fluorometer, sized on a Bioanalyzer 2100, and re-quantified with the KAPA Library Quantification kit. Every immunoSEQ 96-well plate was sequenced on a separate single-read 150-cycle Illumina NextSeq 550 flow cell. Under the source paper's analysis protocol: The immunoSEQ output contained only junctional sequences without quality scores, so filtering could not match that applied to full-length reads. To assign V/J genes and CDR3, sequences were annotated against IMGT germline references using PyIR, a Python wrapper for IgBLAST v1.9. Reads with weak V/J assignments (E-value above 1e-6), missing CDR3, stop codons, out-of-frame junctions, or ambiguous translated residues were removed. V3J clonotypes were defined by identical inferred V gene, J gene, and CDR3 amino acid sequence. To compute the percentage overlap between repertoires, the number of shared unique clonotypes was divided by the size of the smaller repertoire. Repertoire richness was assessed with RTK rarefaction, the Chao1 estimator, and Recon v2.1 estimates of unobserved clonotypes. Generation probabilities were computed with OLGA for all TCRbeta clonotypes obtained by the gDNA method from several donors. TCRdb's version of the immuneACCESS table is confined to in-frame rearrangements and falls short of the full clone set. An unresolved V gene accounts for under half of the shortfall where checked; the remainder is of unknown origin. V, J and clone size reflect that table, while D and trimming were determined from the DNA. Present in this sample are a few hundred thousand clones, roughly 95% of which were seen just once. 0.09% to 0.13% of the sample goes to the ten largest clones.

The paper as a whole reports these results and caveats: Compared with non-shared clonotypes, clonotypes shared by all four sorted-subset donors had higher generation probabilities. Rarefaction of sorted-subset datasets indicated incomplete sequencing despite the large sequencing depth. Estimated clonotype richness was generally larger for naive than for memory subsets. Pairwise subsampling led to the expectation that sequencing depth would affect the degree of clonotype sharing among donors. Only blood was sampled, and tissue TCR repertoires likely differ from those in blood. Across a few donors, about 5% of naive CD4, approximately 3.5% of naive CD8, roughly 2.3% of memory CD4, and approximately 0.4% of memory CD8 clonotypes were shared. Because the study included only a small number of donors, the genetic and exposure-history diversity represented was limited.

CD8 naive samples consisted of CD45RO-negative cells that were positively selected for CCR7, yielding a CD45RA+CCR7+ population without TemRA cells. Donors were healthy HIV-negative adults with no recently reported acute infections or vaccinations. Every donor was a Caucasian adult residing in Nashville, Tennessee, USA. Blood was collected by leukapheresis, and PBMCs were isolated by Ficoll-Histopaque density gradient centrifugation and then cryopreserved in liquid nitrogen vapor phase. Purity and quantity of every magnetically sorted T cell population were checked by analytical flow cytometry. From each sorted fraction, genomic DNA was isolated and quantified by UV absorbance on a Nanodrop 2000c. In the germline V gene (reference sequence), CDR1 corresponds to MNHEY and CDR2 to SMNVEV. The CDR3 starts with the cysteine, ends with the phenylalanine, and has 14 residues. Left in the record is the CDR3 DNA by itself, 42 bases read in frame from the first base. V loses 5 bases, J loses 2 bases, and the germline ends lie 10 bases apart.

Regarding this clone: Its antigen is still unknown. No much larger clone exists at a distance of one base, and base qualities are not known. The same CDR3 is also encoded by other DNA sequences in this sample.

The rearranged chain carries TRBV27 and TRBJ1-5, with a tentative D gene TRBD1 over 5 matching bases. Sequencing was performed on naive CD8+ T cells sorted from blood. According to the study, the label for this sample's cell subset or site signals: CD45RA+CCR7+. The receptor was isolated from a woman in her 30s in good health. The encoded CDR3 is CASSPQGGNQPQHF. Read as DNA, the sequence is TGTGCCAGCAGTCCGCAGGGAGGCAATCAGCCCCAGCATTTT.